The subject of this entry is one T cell receptor beta chain. This entry comes from a study of control samples from healthy donors and cancer patients. The protocol was immunoSEQ multiplex PCR, while the TCRdb copy is restricted to in-frame clones and leaves out a portion. The table shows approximately 100,000 clones, with around 80% occurring only once. The CDR3 is 11 amino acids. V lost 6 bases, J lost 8 bases, and 10 bases lay in between. Germline V gene lookup returns CDR1 MNHEY and CDR2 SVGAGI. The specimen sequenced was blood. V gene TRBV6-5 combines with J gene TRBJ1-1; D gene ambiguous. The clonotype comes from a man in his sixties in good health. The CDR3 loop is CASRDGSEAFF. The CDR3 DNA reads as TGTGCCAGCAGGGACGGATCAGAAGCTTTCTTT.